This T cell receptor (beta chain) was recorded in a study of regulatory T cells in long-lasting Graves disease. This clonotype was seen a few times. Regarding time point: persistent/refractory GD, antithyroid drugs over 5 years with positive TRAb. PBMCs were the source of the RNA used for TCR sequencing. The CDR3 totals 17 residues. The V gene lost 6 bases and the J gene lost 5 bases, with 22 bases spanning the gap. Building of the TCR beta libraries involved iRepertoire HTBI primers and Arm-PCR of CDR3 regions. TCRdb passed the multiplex PCR reads through MiXCR, listing each CDR3 protein once. The table records a few hundred thousand distinct CDR3 sequences, around 20% of them present only once.

The sequence came from a female donor with Graves disease. Sequencing used peripheral blood mononuclear cells (PBMCs), obtained when the disease was refractory, from a patient treated with antithyroid drugs. The chain combines TRBV12-3 or TRBV12-4 with TRBJ2-2; D might be TRBD1 (8 bases). In nucleotides, the CDR3 is TGTGCCAGCAGCCGCTTCAGACAGGGGAGGGGGACCGGGGAGCTGTTTTTT. This translates into CASSRFRQGRGTGELFF.